This T cell receptor beta chain was found in a study of blood T cell repertoires in COVID-19. TCRdb's copy holds only in-frame clones and misses some; the assay was immunoSEQ multiplex PCR. The repertoire consists of about 91,000 clones, with roughly three quarters occurring once and the leading ten covering around 10%. Germline V gene data show CDR1 as SGHRS and CDR2 as YFSETQ. V trimming: 5 bases; J trimming: 0 bases; junction bases outside the gene matches: 4. The CDR3 totals 16 residues. V and J are TRBV5-1 and TRBJ2-2; TRBD1 matches at 10 bases. This receptor was obtained from a woman aged 80 or older with acute or convalescent COVID-19. What was sequenced was peripheral blood. The CDR3 loop is CASRLTGGPNTGELFF. The CDR3 nucleotides read TGCGCCAGCAGGCTGACAGGGGGCCCGAACACCGGGGAGCTGTTTTTT. Together with reference TRBV5-1 and TRBJ2-2, the CDR3 gives the full variable domain: KAGVTQTPRYLIKTRGQQVTLSCSPISGHRSVSWYQQTPGQGLQFLFEYFSETQRNKGNFPGRFSGRQFSNSRSEMNVSTLELGDSALYLCASRLTGGPNTGELFFGEGSRLTVL.